The present T cell receptor beta chain was sequenced within a study of blood T cell repertoires in COVID-19. Trimming at V came to 6 bases and at J to 0 bases, leaving 4 bases not matched to a gene. Germline loops: CDR1 SQVTM, CDR2 ANQGSEA. This CDR3 has 14 residues. Only in-frame clones appear in the TCRdb table, and some are missing; sequencing was by immunoSEQ multiplex PCR. The sample gives fewer than 250,000 clones, approximately 88% of which show up once; 6.5% to 9.5% is in the top ten. Study members were between roughly 18 and 100 years old and lived in 24 US regions. Donors were grouped by their self-reported clinical history.

Sequencing was performed on PBMCs or T cells enriched from blood (not recorded which). This sequence joins TRBV29-1 and TRBJ2-1; 8 bases map to TRBD1. This TCR came from a woman younger than 35 who had recovered from COVID-19. CDR3 nucleotide sequence: TGCAGCGTGGAGGGACAGGCCTCCTACAATGAGCAGTTCTTC. It yields the protein CSVEGQASYNEQFF.